These 3 T cell receptor beta chains were all obtained from the same sample, sequenced in a study of shared clonotypes between healthy human individuals. Generated by immunoSEQ multiplex PCR, the TCRdb table keeps only in-frame clones and is missing some. The sample lists more than 400,000 clones; roughly 80% were seen once. What was sequenced was PBMCs. Every receptor here comes from a woman between 35 and 50 years old in good health. Some clones in this sample may be carry-over from other donors' samples.

This clone was counted a few times. The rearrangement joins TRBV30 to TRBJ2-3; D is perhaps TRBD2 (6 bases). Between the trimmed V and J ends, which lost 2 bases and 4 bases, there was a span of 7 bases. Germline V gene sequence: CDR1 GTSNPN, CDR2 SVGIG (reference sequence). The CDR3 covers 12 residues. This chain's CDR3 is CAWSPGADTQYF. The CDR3 DNA reads TGTGCCTGGAGTCCGGGGGCAGATACGCAGTATTTT.

V is TRBV19 and J is TRBJ1-5; perhaps TRBD1 as D (5 bases). The CDR3 is made up of 16 amino acids. Germline V gene sequence: CDR1 LNHDA, CDR2 SQIVND (reference sequence). V lost 6 bases to trimming and J lost 4 bases, with 19 bases between them. In DNA form, the CDR3 reads TGTGCCAGTAGGGACCGAGGGACCCCGGGGAATCAGCCCCAGCATTTT. This translates into CASRDRGTPGNQPQHF.

This sequence joins TRBV7-9 and TRBJ2-1; maybe TRBD2 (6 bases). Germline V gene lookup returns CDR1 SEHNR and CDR2 FQNEAQ (reference sequence). The CDR3 runs 12 residues. Deletions cut 8 bases from V and 5 bases from J, with 10 bases between. As DNA, the CDR3 is TGTGCCAGCGGACTACCAGACAATGAGCAGTTCTTC. Translation: CASGLPDNEQFF.